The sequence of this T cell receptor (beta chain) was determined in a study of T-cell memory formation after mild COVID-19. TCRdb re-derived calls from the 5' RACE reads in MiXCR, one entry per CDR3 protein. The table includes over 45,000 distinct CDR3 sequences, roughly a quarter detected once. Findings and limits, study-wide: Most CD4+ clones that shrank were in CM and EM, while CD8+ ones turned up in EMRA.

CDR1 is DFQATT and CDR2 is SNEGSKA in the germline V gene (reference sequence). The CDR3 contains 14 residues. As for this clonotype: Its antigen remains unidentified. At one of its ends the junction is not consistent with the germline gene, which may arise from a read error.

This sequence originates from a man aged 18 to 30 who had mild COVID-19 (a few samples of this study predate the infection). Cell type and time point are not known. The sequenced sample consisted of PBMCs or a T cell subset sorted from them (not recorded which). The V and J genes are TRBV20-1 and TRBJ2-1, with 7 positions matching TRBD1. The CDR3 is CRARAQGTKWEQFF. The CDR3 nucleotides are TGCAGGGCTAGAGCACAGGGGACCAAGTGGGAGCAGTTCTTC.